The rows below give T cell receptor beta chains drawn from one sample of a study of CD8 T cells in ankylosing spondylitis. TCRdb passed the 5' RACE reads through MiXCR, listing each CDR3 protein once. The sample lists almost 400,000 distinct CDR3 sequences, about 22% occurring once. Sequencing was performed on blood, either unsorted or a sorted T cell fraction (not recorded which). These receptors all come from a male donor with ankylosing spondylitis. The CDR3 runs from the conserved cysteine through the conserved F or W. A D gene is named only where the DNA matches it firmly. Only part of the rows carry a size: once, few, many, or a class if the clone is expanded.

- TRBJ2-1 - TRBV7-6 CASSQIVGTNEQFF TGTGCCAGCAGCCAGATTGTTGGGACAAATGAGCAGTTCTTC
few TRBJ2-3 - TRBV21-1 CASSKEGPSTDTQYF TGTGCCAGCAGCAAAGAGGGACCTAGCACAGATACGCAGTATTTT
many TRBJ2-2 - TRBV20-1 CSARGPTARDGELFF TGCAGTGCTAGGGGCCCGACTGCCCGGGACGGGGAGCTGTTTTTT
- TRBJ1-1 - TRBV12-3/TRBV12-4 CASSFDQPRHTEAFF TGTGCCAGCAGTTTTGACCAACCTAGGCACACTGAAGCTTTCTTT
- TRBJ2-3 TRBD2 TRBV20-1 CSARGGLAGYASTDTQYF TGCAGTGCTAGAGGGGGACTAGCGGGATACGCTAGCACAGATACGCAGTATTTT
- TRBJ2-1 TRBD2 TRBV12-3/TRBV12-4 CASWGLARVNEQFF TGTGCCAGCTGGGGACTAGCGAGAGTAAATGAGCAGTTCTTC
few TRBJ1-5 - TRBV18 CASSPTGGSNQPQHF TGTGCCAGCTCCCCCACGGGCGGGAGCAATCAGCCCCAGCATTTT
few TRBJ2-1 TRBD2 TRBV5-1 CASSLASGNQYEQFF TGCGCCAGCAGCTTGGCTAGCGGGAATCAATATGAGCAGTTCTTC
once TRBJ2-2 - TRBV29-1 CSVGRGRVAGTNTGELFF TGCAGCGTTGGCCGGGGCCGTGTGGCGGGCACGAACACCGGGGAGCTGTTTTTT
- TRBJ2-5 - TRBV4-2 CASSPESGETQYF TGTGCCAGCAGCCCCGAAAGCGGGGAGACCCAGTACTTC
- TRBJ1-5 TRBD1 TRBV28 CASSLRTGTSNQPQHF TGTGCCAGCTCTCTGCGGACAGGCACCTCCAATCAGCCCCAGCATTTT
many TRBJ1-5 - TRBV25-1 CASTALRQPQHF TGTGCCAGCACCGCGTTGCGGCAGCCCCAGCATTTT
- TRBJ2-3 TRBD2 TRBV5-4 CASSSGGSTDTQYF TGTGCCAGCAGCTCGGGGGGGAGCACAGATACGCAGTATTTT
- TRBJ2-2 - TRBV5-1 CASSLVSDRNTGELFF TGCGCCAGCAGCTTGGTTTCCGATCGGAACACCGGGGAGCTGTTTTTT
few TRBJ2-3 - TRBV11-2 CASSLVGGGGTDTQYF TGTGCCAGCAGCTTAGTAGGCGGGGGCGGAACAGATACGCAGTATTTT
- TRBJ2-7 TRBD2 TRBV7-2 CASSRLAGALEQYF TGTGCCAGCAGCCGACTAGCGGGAGCTCTCGAGCAGTACTTC
few TRBJ1-1 - TRBV29-1 CSGLVAYGTEAFF TGCAGCGGATTGGTAGCGTACGGCACTGAAGCTTTCTTT
few TRBJ2-5 - TRBV6-1 CASRTGLPGTQYF TGTGCCAGCAGGACGGGACTCCCCGGGACCCAGTACTTC
- TRBJ1-1 TRBD1 TRBV11-2 CASSSLTGGRAFF TGTGCCAGCAGCTCCCTGACAGGGGGCCGAGCTTTCTTT
- TRBJ1-2 - TRBV2 CASSEKEGSDYGYTF TGTGCCAGCAGTGAAAAGGAGGGCTCGGACTATGGCTACACCTTC
few TRBJ2-7 - TRBV5-1 CASSLFGSSYEQYF TGCGCCAGCAGCTTGTTTGGGAGCTCCTACGAGCAGTACTTC
few TRBJ1-3 - TRBV7-2 CASSPQGRSGNTIYF TGTGCCAGCAGCCCACAGGGCAGGTCTGGAAACACCATATATTTT
- TRBJ2-1 TRBD1 TRBV2 CASSARDREDEQFF TGTGCCAGCAGTGCCCGGGACAGGGAGGATGAGCAGTTCTTC
- TRBJ2-1 TRBD2 TRBV3-1 CASSHSGRGGVDEQFF TGTGCCAGCAGCCATAGCGGGAGGGGGGGAGTGGATGAGCAGTTCTTC
- TRBJ1-5 - TRBV9 CASSGERGGQPQHF TGTGCCAGCAGCGGGGAACGGGGTGGGCAGCCCCAGCATTTT
- TRBJ2-1 - TRBV5-1 CASSFLTEPNEQFF TGCGCCAGCAGCTTCTTAACAGAACCCAATGAGCAGTTCTTC
- TRBJ2-1 - TRBV28 CACGGESIFNEQFF TGTGCCTGTGGTGGGGAGTCTATCTTCAATGAGCAGTTCTTC
- TRBJ1-2 - TRBV20-1 CSAPSDFYGYTF TGCAGTGCTCCCAGCGATTTCTATGGCTACACCTTC
few TRBJ1-4 - TRBV3-1 CVSSQHGRSYEKLFF TGTGTCAGCAGCCAACATGGTCGTTCGTATGAAAAACTGTTTTTT
many TRBJ2-2 TRBD2 TRBV6-2/TRBV6-3 CASSYTGLGVDTGELFF TGTGCCAGCAGTTACACCGGACTAGGGGTTGACACCGGGGAGCTGTTTTTT
- TRBJ2-5 - TRBV5-6 CASTHRGRQETQYF TGTGCCAGCACCCACCGCGGGCGGCAAGAGACCCAGTACTTC
few TRBJ2-1 TRBD2 TRBV11-2 CASSFSLAGTNEQFF TGTGCCAGCAGCTTCTCACTAGCGGGTACTAATGAGCAGTTCTTC
few TRBJ1-6 - TRBV6-1 CASSEVQQGNSPLHF TGTGCCAGCAGTGAAGTTCAGCAAGGGAATTCACCCCTCCACTTT
few TRBJ1-1 - TRBV5-1 CASSLGPGAEAFF TGCGCCAGCAGCTTGGGTCCAGGGGCTGAAGCTTTCTTT
- TRBJ2-1 TRBD2 TRBV6-2/TRBV6-3 CASRGGGFYNEQFF TGTGCCAGCAGGGGCGGGGGGTTCTACAATGAGCAGTTCTTC
few TRBJ2-1 - TRBV5-5 CASSRISGDHNEQFF TGTGCCAGCAGCCGTATTAGCGGAGATCACAATGAGCAGTTCTTC
- TRBJ2-2 TRBD2 TRBV6-1 CASSVLAGLTGELFF TGTGCCAGCAGTGTTCTAGCGGGACTCACCGGGGAGCTGTTTTTT
- TRBJ2-7 - TRBV6-1 CASSRSDRGSYEQYF TGTGCCAGCAGTCGGTCGGACAGAGGCTCCTACGAGCAGTACTTC
- TRBJ1-1 - TRBV4-3 CASSQGVHTEAFF TGCGCCAGCAGCCAAGGGGTACACACTGAAGCTTTCTTT
- TRBJ2-3 - TRBV5-5 CASSFRGVGTDTQYF TGTGCCAGCAGCTTTCGGGGAGTTGGAACAGATACGCAGTATTTT
- TRBJ2-7 - TRBV28 CASSSIGRGRYEQYF TGTGCCAGCAGTTCCATAGGACGGGGTCGATACGAGCAGTACTTC
- TRBJ2-5 - TRBV6-1 CASNRGSEETQYF TGTGCCAGCAACAGAGGAAGCGAAGAGACCCAGTACTTC
few TRBJ2-2 - TRBV6-5 CAMRGDTGELFF TGTGCCATGCGTGGGGACACCGGGGAGCTGTTTTTT
- TRBJ2-1 TRBD2 TRBV7-8 CASSQRLAGGNEQFF TGTGCCAGCAGCCAACGACTAGCGGGAGGGAATGAGCAGTTCTTC
- TRBJ2-5 - TRBV29-1 CSVEDFRESAQYF TGCAGCGTTGAAGATTTCCGGGAATCGGCCCAGTACTTC
- TRBJ1-2 - TRBV12-5 CASGSASPVGGYTF TGTGCTAGTGGTTCTGCCAGCCCAGTCGGTGGCTACACCTTC
- TRBJ2-7 TRBD2 TRBV3-1 CASSPDPGTRRSEQYF TGTGCCAGCAGCCCCGACCCGGGGACTAGACGATCCGAGCAGTACTTC
- TRBJ2-1 - TRBV29-1 CSVRWQGDNEQFF TGCAGCGTCCGGTGGCAGGGAGACAATGAGCAGTTCTTC
- TRBJ2-7 TRBD2 TRBV7-6 CASSSGSGTYEQYF TGTGCCAGCAGCTCAGGGAGCGGGACCTACGAGCAGTACTTC
many TRBJ1-2 - TRBV12-3/TRBV12-4 CASSPGEVNYGYTF TGTGCCAGCAGTCCCGGGGAGGTAAACTATGGCTACACCTTC
- TRBJ2-3 - TRBV5-1 CASSLEGPEADTQYF TGCGCCAGCAGCTTGGAGGGACCGGAGGCAGATACGCAGTATTTT
few TRBJ2-3 - TRBV9 CASSVGIGEGTDTQYF TGTGCCAGCAGCGTAGGCATAGGGGAGGGCACAGATACGCAGTATTTT
many TRBJ2-1 TRBD2 TRBV12-3/TRBV12-4 CASSPSGNYNEQFF TGTGCCAGCAGTCCTAGCGGAAATTACAATGAGCAGTTCTTC
- TRBJ2-3 - TRBV7-8 CASSPTRPDTQYF TGTGCCAGCAGCCCGACCCGTCCGGATACGCAGTATTTT